This T cell receptor beta chain came from a study of shared clonotypes between healthy human individuals. Study-wide background: Donor ages ranged 18 to 49 years: a couple of women, a few men.

Study observations and caveats: Relative to clonotypes present in all four donors, those not shared had lower generation probabilities. What naive subsets generally showed was a larger estimated richness than memory subsets showed.

Genomic DNA from each subset was divided evenly over several immunoSEQ plates. Data came from immunoSEQ multiplex PCR; TCRdb stores just in-frame clones and leaves some out. This sample has more than 2,000,000 clones, with just over 90% found just once. On this clone: The antigen remains unidentified.

Trimming pared 6 bases from V and 2 bases from J, leaving 14 bases between. Germline loops: CDR1 MNHNS, CDR2 SASEGT. CDR3 length: 15 residues. The TCR was taken from a man in his late teens or twenties in good health. Sequenced material: naive CD4+ T cells sorted from blood. The subset here: CD45RA+ positively selected. The J gene is TRBJ2-1, the V gene TRBV6-1; tentative D call: TRBD1 (6 bases). CDR3 residues: CASRTLTGPYNEQFF. The CDR3 nucleotides are TGTGCCAGCAGGACCCTGACAGGCCCCTACAATGAGCAGTTCTTC.